This TCR beta chain was sequenced during a study of response to subunit inactivated influenza vaccine. The germline V and J ends were trimmed by 1 base and 6 bases, with 10 bases remaining between them. The length of the CDR3 is 13 residues. Germline CDR1 SGHTA, CDR2 FQGNSA. With regard to this clonotype: No antigen is known for it.

Study-level findings and limits: After each seasonal influenza vaccination, few new T cells are recruited, the authors suggested.

TCRdb reanalysed the RT-PCR reads using MiXCR and keeps one entry per CDR3 protein. The sample consists of about 700,000 distinct CDR3 sequences, approximately 13% of them appearing once. The specimen comprised PBMCs from blood, sampled about 14 days before vaccination. The sequence was collected from a man aged 45-65 years who received an inactivated influenza vaccine. The rearrangement links TRBV7-2 to TRBJ2-7; D not certain. The CDR3 sequence: CASSLDWVREQYF. CDR3 DNA sequence: TGTGCCAGCAGCTTAGATTGGGTTCGCGAGCAGTACTTC.